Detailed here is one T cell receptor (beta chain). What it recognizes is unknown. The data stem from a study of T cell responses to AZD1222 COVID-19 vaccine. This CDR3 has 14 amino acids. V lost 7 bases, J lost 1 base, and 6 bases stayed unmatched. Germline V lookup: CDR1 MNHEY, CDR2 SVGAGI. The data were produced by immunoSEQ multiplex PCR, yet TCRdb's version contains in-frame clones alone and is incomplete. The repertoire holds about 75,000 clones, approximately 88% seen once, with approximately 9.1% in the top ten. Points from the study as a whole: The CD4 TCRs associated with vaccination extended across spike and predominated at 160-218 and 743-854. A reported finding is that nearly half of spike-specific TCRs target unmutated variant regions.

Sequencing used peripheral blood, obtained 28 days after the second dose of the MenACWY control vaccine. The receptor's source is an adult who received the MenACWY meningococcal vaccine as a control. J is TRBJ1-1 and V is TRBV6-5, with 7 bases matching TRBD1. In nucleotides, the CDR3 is TGTGCCAGCACCCGACAGGGACAGAACACTGAAGCTTTCTTT. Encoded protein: CASTRQGQNTEAFF.